These T cell receptor beta chains were read from a single sample in a study of blood T cells in healthy people across ages. One entry per CDR3 protein results from TCRdb running MiXCR on the 5' RACE reads. The table shows approximately 1,700,000 distinct CDR3 sequences, with roughly two fifths occurring only once. What was sequenced was blood. The source of these receptors is a human donor in good health. The CDR3 runs from the conserved cysteine through the conserved F or W. D genes are given only for firm matches. Clone sizes are given selectively: once, few, many, or a class where the clone is expanded.

J	D	V	size	CDR3	DNA
TRBJ1-5	NA	TRBV5-1	NA	CASSLEPESDPQHF	TGCGCCAGCAGCCTAGAACCCGAGTCTGATCCCCAGCATTTT
TRBJ2-7	NA	TRBV16	few	CASSQSASSFEQYF	TGTGCCAGCAGCCAATCTGCCAGCTCTTTCGAGCAGTACTTC
TRBJ1-2	NA	TRBV30	few	CAWSVDARDNYGYTF	TGTGCCTGGAGTGTAGACGCAAGGGATAACTATGGCTACACCTTC
TRBJ1-2	TRBD1	TRBV4-3	NA	CASSQFTGVNGYTF	TGCGCCAGCAGCCAATTTACAGGGGTAAATGGCTACACCTTC
TRBJ2-3	TRBD1	TRBV5-1	NA	CASSFNPTGLSDTQYF	TGCGCCAGCAGCTTCAATCCGACAGGGTTGTCAGATACGCAGTATTTT
TRBJ2-7	TRBD2	TRBV18	NA	CASSPDSGGLSYEQYF	TGTGCCAGCTCACCAGATAGCGGGGGCCTCTCCTACGAGCAGTACTTC
TRBJ1-1	NA	TRBV4-1	NA	CASSPQSARTNTEAFF	TGCGCCAGCAGCCCACAATCAGCCCGCACAAACACTGAAGCTTTCTTT
TRBJ2-5	NA	TRBV7-2	NA	CASSGIGETQYF	TGTGCCAGCAGCGGGATAGGGGAGACCCAGTACTTC
TRBJ1-6	NA	TRBV20-1	once	CSARDGRGDYNSPLHF	TGCAGTGCTAGAGATGGGAGGGGGGACTATAATTCACCCCTCCACTTT
TRBJ2-3	TRBD2	TRBV6-5	NA	CASSYLGLAGFDTDTQYF	TGTGCCAGCAGTTACCTGGGGTTAGCGGGGTTCGACACAGATACGCAGTATTTT
TRBJ2-1	TRBD2	TRBV5-1	few	CASSLASSGNEQFF	TGCGCCAGCAGCTTGGCCTCTAGCGGGAATGAGCAGTTCTTC
TRBJ1-1	NA	TRBV5-1	NA	CASSSYDEAFF	TGCGCTAGCAGCTCTTACGATGAGGCTTTCTTT
TRBJ1-5	NA	TRBV20-1	few	CSARVGGGNQPQHF	TGCAGTGCTAGAGTTGGGGGTGGCAATCAGCCCCAGCATTTT
TRBJ1-1	NA	TRBV10-3	NA	CAISDSAGNTEAFF	TGTGCCATCAGTGACTCCGCGGGGAACACTGAAGCTTTCTTT
TRBJ1-6	NA	TRBV27	NA	CASSFPRTAANSLLHF	TGTGCCAGCAGTTTTCCGCGGACAGCAGCGAATTCACTCCTCCACTTT
TRBJ2-7	NA	TRBV5-1	NA	CASSLDAYSSYEQYF	TGCGCCAGCAGCTTGGACGCGTACAGCTCCTACGAGCAGTACTTC
TRBJ2-1	NA	TRBV29-1	NA	CSVYGDHYEQFF	TGCAGCGTTTACGGGGACCATTATGAGCAGTTCTTC
TRBJ2-7	NA	TRBV28	NA	CASSVNREPNSYEQYF	TGTGCCAGCAGTGTAAACAGGGAACCCAACTCCTACGAGCAGTACTTC
TRBJ2-1	NA	TRBV20-1	NA	CSARDSTLYNEQFF	TGCAGTGCTAGAGATTCGACGTTATACAATGAGCAGTTCTTC
TRBJ2-1	TRBD1	TRBV4-3	NA	CASSPGTASLWQFF	TGCGCCAGCAGCCCCGGGACAGCCTCGCTATGGCAGTTCTTC
TRBJ1-4	TRBD1	TRBV7-8	few	CASSFREDRALFF	TGTGCCAGCAGCTTTAGGGAGGACAGGGCGCTGTTTTTT
TRBJ2-3	TRBD1	TRBV24-1	NA	CATSDLPGQGFADTQYF	TGTGCCACCAGTGATCTTCCGGGACAGGGATTTGCAGATACGCAGTATTTT
TRBJ2-1	TRBD2	TRBV7-8	NA	CASTLGTSGSYNEQFF	TGTGCCAGCACCCTGGGCACTAGCGGCTCCTACAATGAGCAGTTCTTC
TRBJ2-2	TRBD1	TRBV5-1	NA	CASSWGTGRELFF	TGCGCCAGCAGCTGGGGGACAGGGCGAGAGCTGTTTTTT
TRBJ2-5	NA	TRBV29-1	few	CSIGDVYSGTQYF	TGCAGCATAGGGGATGTCTATAGTGGGACCCAGTACTTC
TRBJ1-1	NA	TRBV5-1	NA	CASSLAPSREAFF	TGCGCCAGCAGCTTGGCCCCGTCCCGAGAAGCTTTCTTT
TRBJ2-3	NA	TRBV6-5	NA	CASSYSLSPGGTDAQYF	TGTGCCAGCAGTTACTCCCTTTCTCCGGGGGGCACAGATGCGCAGTATTTT
TRBJ2-1	TRBD2	TRBV20-1	few	CSARRIAGVTYNEQFF	TGCAGTGCTAGAAGAATAGCGGGGGTTACCTACAATGAGCAGTTCTTC
TRBJ1-1	NA	TRBV5-1	NA	CASRPGGPMFAEAFF	TGCGCCAGCAGGCCCGGGGGTCCGATGTTCGCTGAAGCTTTCTTT
TRBJ1-2	NA	TRBV3-1	NA	CTSSPSFPQGYGYTF	TGTACCAGCAGCCCTTCCTTTCCACAGGGATATGGCTACACCTTC
TRBJ2-7	NA	TRBV7-2	NA	CASSLRSDTIEQYF	TGTGCCAGCAGCTTACGTAGCGACACAATCGAGCAGTACTTC
TRBJ2-1	NA	TRBV7-2	many	CASSPSGQYEQFF	TGTGCCAGCAGCCCCTCCGGACAGTATGAGCAGTTCTTC
TRBJ2-3	TRBD2	TRBV15	NA	CATTSRELTDTQYF	TGTGCCACGACTAGCAGGGAGTTGACAGATACGCAGTATTTT
TRBJ2-3	TRBD2	TRBV28	NA	CASSLLPGGSTDTQYF	TGTGCCAGCAGTTTACTCCCGGGGGGTTCCACAGATACGCAGTATTTT
TRBJ2-5	NA	TRBV15	few	CATSRVQRLGGSERTQYF	TGTGCCACCAGCAGAGTGCAGAGGTTAGGGGGGTCCGAGAGAACCCAGTACTTC
TRBJ1-2	NA	TRBV4-2	NA	CASSQDLGLGGYTF	TGTGCCAGCAGCCAAGATTTGGGGTTGGGTGGCTACACCTTC
TRBJ1-2	NA	TRBV12-3/TRBV12-4	many	CASSNNRVSYGYTF	TGTGCCAGCAGTAACAACAGGGTATCGTATGGCTACACCTTC
TRBJ1-4	TRBD1	TRBV12-3/TRBV12-4	once	CASRHETGVVEKLFF	TGTGCCAGCAGACACGAGACAGGGGTGGTTGAAAAACTGTTTTTT
TRBJ1-1	NA	TRBV29-1	few	CSCREMNTEAFF	TGCAGCTGTCGGGAGATGAACACTGAAGCTTTCTTT
TRBJ1-2	NA	TRBV12-3/TRBV12-4	few	CASTPDDRGYTF	TGTGCCAGCACCCCGGATGACAGGGGCTACACCTTC
TRBJ1-2	TRBD1	TRBV7-9	few	CASSPDITGGVGYTF	TGTGCCAGCAGCCCAGACATTACAGGGGGCGTCGGCTACACCTTC
TRBJ2-3	TRBD2	TRBV29-1	once	CSVEARRGVGTDTQYF	TGCAGCGTTGAGGCGAGGCGGGGGGTTGGCACAGATACGCAGTATTTT
TRBJ1-2	NA	TRBV6-4	many	CASSADGAGSYTF	TGTGCCAGCAGTGCGGACGGTGCGGGAAGCTACACCTTC
TRBJ2-1	NA	TRBV28	NA	CASSTPRAGSGGSYNEQFF	TGTGCCAGCAGCACCCCCCGGGCGGGGTCCGGAGGATCCTACAATGAGCAGTTCTTC
TRBJ2-1	TRBD1	TRBV5-6	NA	CASRQYRTGRQFF	TGTGCCAGCAGGCAATACCGGACAGGTAGGCAGTTCTTC
TRBJ2-1	TRBD2	TRBV4-1	few	CASSQALFRTSGRSGSEQFF	TGCGCCAGCAGCCAAGCCCTATTCAGGACTAGCGGGAGGTCCGGTAGTGAGCAGTTCTTC
TRBJ2-5	NA	TRBV12-5	few	CASGPGRLLETQYF	TGTGCTAGTGGTCCCGGGAGACTTCTAGAGACCCAGTACTTC
TRBJ2-2	NA	TRBV4-1	NA	CASSHSRTNTGELFF	TGCGCCAGCAGCCATAGTAGAACGAACACCGGGGAGCTGTTTTTT
TRBJ2-5	TRBD2	TRBV4-3	few	CASSQSPRGGGETQYF	TGCGCCAGCAGCCAATCCCCTCGGGGGGGCGGGGAGACCCAGTACTTC
TRBJ2-3	NA	TRBV7-2	NA	CACSFTDTQYF	TGTGCCTGCAGCTTCACCGATACGCAGTATTTT
TRBJ2-2	NA	TRBV3-1	NA	CASSHSKGLINTGELFF	TGTGCCAGCAGCCATTCGAAAGGCCTAATCAACACCGGGGAGCTGTTTTTT